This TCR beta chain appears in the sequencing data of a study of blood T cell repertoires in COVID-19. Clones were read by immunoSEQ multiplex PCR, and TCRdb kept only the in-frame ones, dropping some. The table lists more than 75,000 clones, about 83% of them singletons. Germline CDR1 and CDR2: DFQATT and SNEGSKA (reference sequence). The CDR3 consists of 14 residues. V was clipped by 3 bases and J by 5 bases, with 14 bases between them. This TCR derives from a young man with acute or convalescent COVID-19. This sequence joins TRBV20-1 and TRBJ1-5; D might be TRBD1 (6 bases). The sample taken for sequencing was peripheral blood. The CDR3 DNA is TGCAGTGCTAGTTGGGACATAGGGGATCAGCCCCAGCATTTT. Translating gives CSASWDIGDQPQHF.